This T cell receptor (beta chain) is from a study of T cells in Graves' hyperthyroidism and ophthalmopathy. Overall study findings and caveats: Most thyroid clonotypes expanded above 0.001 were also detected in blood. Onset of ophthalmopathy came a median roughly 6.4 months after the model predicted it.

In germline, CDR1 is KGHSH, CDR2 LQKENI. The CDR3 sequence is 14 residues long. V was pared by 5 bases and J by 9 bases, with 10 bases of the junction left unmatched. Diagnoses rested on clinical symptoms, serum thyroxine and TRAb, thyroid ultrasound and orbital computed tomography. The PBMCs studied were ones that came from 8 to 10 ml fresh peripheral blood. About this clonotype itself: The antigen is undetermined.

The CDR3 regions of TCR beta were amplified from RNA transcripts. RT-PCR in the first round (using the HTBI primer set) targeted the TCR CDR3. Using its own MiXCR run on the multiplex PCR reads, TCRdb lists one record per CDR3 protein. This sample has 250,000 to 400,000 distinct CDR3 sequences; around 13% occur once, and the top ten carry 30% to 40%. Sequencing was done on a sample of blood. This TCR was sampled from a woman between 35 and 50 years old with Graves' ophthalmopathy. The chain employs TRBV18 and TRBJ2-1, with 7 nucleotides matching TRBD1. CDR3 loop: CASSNTNAGGEQFF. Written as DNA, the CDR3 is TGTGCCAGCTCAAATACCAATGCAGGGGGTGAGCAGTTCTTC.